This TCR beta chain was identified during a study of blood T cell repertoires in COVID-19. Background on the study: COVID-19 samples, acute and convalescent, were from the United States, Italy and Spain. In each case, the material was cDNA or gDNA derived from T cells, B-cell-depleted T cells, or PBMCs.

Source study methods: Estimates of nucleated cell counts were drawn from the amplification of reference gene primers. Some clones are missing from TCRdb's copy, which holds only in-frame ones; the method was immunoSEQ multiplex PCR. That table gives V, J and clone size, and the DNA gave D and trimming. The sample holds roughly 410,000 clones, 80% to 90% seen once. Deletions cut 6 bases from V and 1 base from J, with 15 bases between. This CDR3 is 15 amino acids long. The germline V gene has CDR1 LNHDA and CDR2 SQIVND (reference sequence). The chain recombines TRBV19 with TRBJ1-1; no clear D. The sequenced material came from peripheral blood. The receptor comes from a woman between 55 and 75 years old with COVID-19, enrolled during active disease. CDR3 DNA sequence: TGTGCCAGTAGAAACCTCTTTCGGGGGAACACTGAAGCTTTCTTT. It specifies CASRNLFRGNTEAFF. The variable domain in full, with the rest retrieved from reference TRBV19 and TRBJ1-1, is DGGITQSPKYLFRKEGQNVTLSCEQNLNHDAMYWYRQDPGQGLRLIYYSQIVNDFQKGDIAEGYSVSREKKESFPLTVTSAQKNPTAFYLCASRNLFRGNTEAFFGQGTRLTVV.